This T cell receptor beta chain was obtained from a study of T-cell memory formation after mild COVID-19. Study outcomes and limitations: Memory sampled before infection contained some responding clones, suggesting cross-reactive memory joined.

Germline lookup yields CDR1 LGHNA and CDR2 YNFKEQ. V lost 1 base and J 5 bases, leaving 17 bases between the germline ends. This CDR3 spans 16 amino acids. This clonotype has more than one count but fewer than ten. Its antigen is unknown. Constant-segment-primed 5'RACE gave TCR alpha and TCR beta cDNA libraries with sample barcodes and UMIs. TCRdb passed the 5' RACE reads through MiXCR, listing each CDR3 protein once. The data hold 120,000 to 150,000 distinct CDR3 sequences, with about a fifth observed a single time. The sample consisted of PBMCs or a T cell subset sorted from them (not recorded which). This clonotype was obtained from an adult woman who had mild COVID-19 (a few samples of this study predate the infection). Cell type and time point are not known. The chain combines TRBV4-2 with TRBJ2-5; D remains ambiguous. The CDR3 is CASSQGSRRLTETQYF. The CDR3 DNA is TGTGCCAGCAGCCAAGGGTCGCGTAGACTTACCGAGACCCAGTACTTC.